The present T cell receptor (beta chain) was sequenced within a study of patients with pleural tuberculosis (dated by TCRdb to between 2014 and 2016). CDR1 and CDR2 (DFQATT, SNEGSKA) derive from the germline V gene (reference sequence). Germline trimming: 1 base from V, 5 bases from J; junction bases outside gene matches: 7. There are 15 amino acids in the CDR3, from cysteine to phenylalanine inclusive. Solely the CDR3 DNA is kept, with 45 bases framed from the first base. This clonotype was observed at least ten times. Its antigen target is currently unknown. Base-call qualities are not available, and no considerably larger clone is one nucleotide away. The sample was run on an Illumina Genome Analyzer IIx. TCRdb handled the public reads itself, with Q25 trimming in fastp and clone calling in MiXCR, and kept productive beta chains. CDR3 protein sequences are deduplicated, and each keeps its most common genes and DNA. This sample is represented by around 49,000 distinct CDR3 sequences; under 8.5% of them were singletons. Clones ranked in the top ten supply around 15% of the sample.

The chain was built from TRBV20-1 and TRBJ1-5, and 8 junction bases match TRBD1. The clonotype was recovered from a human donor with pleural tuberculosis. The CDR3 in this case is CSARALDRGHQPQHF. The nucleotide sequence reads TGCAGTGCTAGAGCTCTCGACAGGGGACATCAGCCCCAGCATTTT.